Listed here is a single TCR beta chain. Its specific antigen is unknown. No much larger clone exists at a distance of one base, and base qualities are not known. This specimen belongs to a study of cytomegalovirus exposure and HLA in healthy donors (TCRdb year 2017). With regard to the full study: An earlier analysis of several hundred of the donors reported 276 Gb of sequence data and 117 million unique TCR beta sequences obtained from approximately 180 million T cells. Roughly 320 gigabases of sequencing data and approximately 92 million unique TCR sequences made up an early release that covered some 640 HLA-typed donors. Of the approximately 400 genotyped donors, 65% to 90% fell in the genetic ancestry cluster associated with self-reported Caucasian donors. The study aimed to test whether signatures of past pathogen exposure could be identified by cataloging public T cell receptors. The study profiled the T cell repertoires of 666 subjects by immunosequencing and related them to cytomegalovirus serostatus. A separate validation cohort of 100 to 150 different subjects was used in addition to the roughly 620-subject first cohort. High-throughput TCR immunosequencing, statistical association of individual TCRs with disease status, and machine learning were combined to predict cytomegalovirus infection status. A later analysis re-examined previously published TCR beta repertoires from just over 650 donors and added high-resolution HLA genotyping to investigate patterns of TCR occurrence. Rather than drawing on any new phenotypic data, the later analysis identified candidate immune exposures from TCR beta sequences and the way those sequences occurred across donors. An earlier analysis of 587 of the donors used high-throughput TCR beta sequencing to judge whether each TCR beta V gene segment behaved as functional or pseudogenic. Donor age, sex, ethnicity and CMV serostatus were compiled alongside the repertoire data. A later genetic analysis took genome-wide SNP genotypes for about 55% of the 666 donors and used that subset as a discovery cohort. Every discovery cohort repertoire had been produced on one sequencing platform. HLA typing included class I and class II loci at four-digit resolution. Typing coverage varied by locus: roughly 629-630 donors for A, B, C, DRB1 and DQB1; approximately 520 for DQA1; more than 600 for DPA1; about 450 for DPB1. Roughly five DR-DQ haplotypes were treated as single units for association and clustering because of strong linkage in the cohort. Among almost 400 genotyped donors of the cohort, an average of around 240,000 unique TCR beta nucleotide sequences were sequenced per donor, roughly 18% of them non-productive. Results the study describes overall, beyond this receptor: A further reported finding was that TCR beta sequences accurately predicted the HLA-A and HLA-B alleles for most subjects in the first cohort. Presence/absence analyses assumed roughly uniform sequencing depth across donors, an assumption that may not hold. A group of highly shared sequence variants was considered likely to be a technical artifact of the sequencing pipeline. Because the 87-base-pair reads could not distinguish some IMGT-functional V segments, including TRBV6-2 and TRBV6-3, those segments were excluded. For the cohort, immune exposure information was limited to CMV serostatus. A few of the identified cytomegalovirus-associated TCR beta chains were confirmed in vitro to be specific for cytomegalovirus antigens. In a later analysis, over 15,000 TCR beta sequences were associated with specific HLA alleles at a false discovery rate of 0.05. In a later genetic analysis, fewer N-insertions in productive TCRs were reported among donors in an Asian-associated ancestry cluster than the roughly 710-donor mean. In an earlier analysis of about 550 of the donors, most TCR beta V segments were observed in productive rearrangements about 90% or about 30% of the time, broadly matching IMGT annotations. Across donors, most TCR sequences were observed very rarely, whereas some public TCRs were present in many individuals. Correlated functional status among segregating V segments might be attributable to linkage disequilibrium, but an unknown experimental factor could not be ruled out. It was suggested by the authors that the approach could potentially be generalized to other disease states and immunological phenotypes. Because HLA typing was missing for some donors at each locus, association tests included only the typed subset. In a later analysis, HLA-associated TCR beta chains were found to be more clonally expanded and to have lower generation probabilities than equally common non-associated chains. According to a later analysis, TCR association rates differed among HLA loci, with DRB1 alleles showing the most associated TCRs and HLA-C alleles showing the fewest. Strong co-occurrence of HLA alleles, especially DR and DQ, made assigning TCR associations to individual alleles difficult. Cytomegalovirus status was reported to be diagnosed by the classifier with high specificity and sensitivity in both the original and validation cohorts. In the study, roughly 160 TCR beta chains were listed as associated with cytomegalovirus. In a later analysis, most CMV-associated TCR beta chains were found to appear HLA-restricted, with HLA associations seemingly driven largely by CMV exposure. According to a later analysis, parvovirus B19, influenza, CMV and Epstein-Barr virus appeared linked to several top co-occurrence clusters. V-gene and J-gene trimming of TCR beta chains was associated with a missense DCLRE1C variant in a later genetic analysis, and the association was replicated in an independent cohort. This cohort had only TCR beta chains sequenced, and the lack of alpha or paired-chain data limited which features could be detected. Around 16 rarely observed V segments, including chromosome 9 orphons, were excluded from the earlier analysis of 550 to 700 of the donors because counts were too low.

The cohort was made up of 650 to 700 healthy bone marrow donors. All cohort members were sampled while nominally healthy, although unrecorded immune exposures were likely present. The donor tested CMV seronegative, placing the donor among the roughly 400 seronegative members of the cohort. Every donor gave a peripheral blood sample, and the peripheral blood mononuclear cells from that sample were used for TCR beta sequencing. The Qiagen DNeasy Blood Extraction Kit was used to extract genomic DNA from the blood cell samples. Libraries were constructed by the immunoSEQ multiplex PCR assay. For the multiplex PCR, a mixture combining 60 forward primers for TCR Vbeta segments and 13 reverse primers for TCR Jbeta segments was used. The CDR3 region of rearranged TCR beta genes was amplified from genomic DNA with a multiplex PCR assay. The Illumina HiSeq System was used to sequence the amplified TCR beta libraries as 87-base-pair reads. The authors processed their data as follows. In a later analysis, tens of millions of unique TCR beta chains were counted across the 500 to 850 repertoires, and roughly 11 million of these chains were shared by at least two donors. Raw reads were error-corrected and collapsed into unique sequences by a nearest-neighbor algorithm in which closely related sequences were merged to remove PCR and sequencing errors. V, D and J gene segments were assigned by aligning CDR3 sequences to IMGT reference sequences. For a sequence to be retained, at least a six-nucleotide match to both a V gene segment and a J gene segment was required. Rearrangements were called productive when the CDR3 lacked stop codons and stayed in frame with V and J; all others were non-productive. CDR3 was defined by IMGT convention, running from the second conserved V-encoded cysteine to the conserved J-encoded phenylalanine. Sequences without an unambiguous match to a single V gene segment were excluded from the earlier analysis of a few hundred of the donors. An earlier analysis of some 610 of the donors called V segments functional above 56.7% productive rearrangements and segregating when the between-donor standard deviation exceeded 5%. A statistical classification framework was built for diagnosing cytomegalovirus status from the catalog of TCR beta chain sequences. In a later analysis, TCR nucleotide sequences were compared against IMGT/GENE-DB human TR gene sequences so that V and J genes could be assigned. In a later analysis, CDR3 sequences and most-parsimonious VDJ recombination scenarios were assigned using the TCRdist pipeline. In a later analysis, each TCR beta chain was defined by its CDR3 amino acid sequence together with its V-gene family, and reads lacking a unique V-gene family were excluded. In a later analysis, 450 to 600 highly shared, low-generation-probability nucleotide sequences were removed to address suspected cross-contamination and a sequencing artifact. For each public chain, a later analysis derived a clonal expansion index from normalized ranks of inferred template counts within each repertoire. A later analysis computed generation probabilities with a VDJ recombination model fitted to out-of-frame rearrangements, and checked the results against IGoR. In a later analysis, hypergeometric tests were used to score TCR-TCR, TCR-HLA and TCR-CMV co-occurrence, with a repertoire-size bias correction applied to TCR pairs. False discovery rates were estimated in a later analysis by permuting HLA or CMV assignments 20 times. In a later analysis, co-occurring TCRs were grouped using DBSCAN, with TCRdist sequence similarity added in when clustering inside HLA-allele-positive subsets. Repertoires with fewer than 30,000 or more than 120,000 public chains were left out of co-occurrence clustering, as were several repertoires with anomalous nucleotide sharing. TCRdb stores this immuneACCESS table with in-frame sequences only. Part of the clones is absent; in the studies checked, under half of the shortfall reflects unresolved V genes, and no reason is known for the rest. That table gives V, J and clone size, and the DNA gave D and trimming. Across this sample there are roughly 150,000 clones, with roughly 80% seen only once. 2.4% of the sample lies in the top ten.

Sequences SGDLS (CDR1) and YYNGEE (CDR2) are obtained from the germline V gene. The CDR3 starts with the cysteine, ends with the phenylalanine, and has 17 residues. Only the CDR3 DNA stays, 51 bases, in frame from base 1. V loses 3 bases of germline sequence and J loses 4 bases, and the interval between the two ends is 19 bases. Rearrangement joined TRBV9 to TRBJ2-2; the D gene is perhaps TRBD2, on 7 matching bases. The sample consisted of PBMCs. The TCR sequence derives from a male donor in good health and CMV-seronegative. The CDR3 sequence is CASSAPGGGSATGELFF. The nucleotide sequence is TGTGCCAGCAGCGCCCCTGGGGGGGGCTCGGCCACCGGGGAGCTGTTTTTT.